This TCR beta chain was identified during a study of human thymus T cells. General study points: What appeared biased in thymic and blood repertoires was the usage of V and J genes.

A note on this clone: The antigen is unknown.

The donors were infants in Finland with congenital heart defects, otherwise immunologically healthy. Genomic DNA was extracted from every available blood leukocyte. TCRdb keeps only in-frame clones here, not all; method: immunoSEQ multiplex PCR. The sample records tens of thousands of clones, 94% being singletons. What was sequenced was blood. This clonotype was obtained from a boy younger than two with a congenital heart defect but otherwise immunologically healthy.

CDR3 DNA: TGCAGTGCTGCAGCCACCGAGACCCAGTACTTC. Its translation is CSAAATETQYF. This sequence joins TRBV20-1 and TRBJ2-5, with D unresolved. Trimming removed 5 bases at V and 5 bases at J, with 9 bases between. There are 11 residues in the CDR3. Germline V gene lookup returns CDR1 DFQATT and CDR2 SNEGSKA (reference sequence).